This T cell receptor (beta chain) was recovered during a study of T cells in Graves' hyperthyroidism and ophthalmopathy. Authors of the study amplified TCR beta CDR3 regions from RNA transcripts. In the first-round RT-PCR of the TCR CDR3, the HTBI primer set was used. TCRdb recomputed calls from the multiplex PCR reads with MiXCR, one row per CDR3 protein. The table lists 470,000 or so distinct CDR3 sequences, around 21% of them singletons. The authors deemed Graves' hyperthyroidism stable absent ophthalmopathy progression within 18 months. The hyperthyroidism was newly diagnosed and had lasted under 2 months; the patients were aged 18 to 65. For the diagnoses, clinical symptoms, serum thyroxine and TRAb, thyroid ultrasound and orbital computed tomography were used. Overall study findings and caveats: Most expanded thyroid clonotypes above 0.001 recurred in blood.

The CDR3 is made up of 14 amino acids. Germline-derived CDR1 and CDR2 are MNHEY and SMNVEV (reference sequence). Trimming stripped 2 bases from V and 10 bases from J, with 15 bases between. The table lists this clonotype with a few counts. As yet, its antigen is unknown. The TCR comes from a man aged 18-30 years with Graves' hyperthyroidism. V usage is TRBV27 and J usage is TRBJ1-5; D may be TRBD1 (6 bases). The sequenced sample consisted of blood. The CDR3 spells CASSLRQGNFPQHF. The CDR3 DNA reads TGTGCCAGCAGTTTAAGGCAGGGGAACTTCCCCCAGCATTTT.